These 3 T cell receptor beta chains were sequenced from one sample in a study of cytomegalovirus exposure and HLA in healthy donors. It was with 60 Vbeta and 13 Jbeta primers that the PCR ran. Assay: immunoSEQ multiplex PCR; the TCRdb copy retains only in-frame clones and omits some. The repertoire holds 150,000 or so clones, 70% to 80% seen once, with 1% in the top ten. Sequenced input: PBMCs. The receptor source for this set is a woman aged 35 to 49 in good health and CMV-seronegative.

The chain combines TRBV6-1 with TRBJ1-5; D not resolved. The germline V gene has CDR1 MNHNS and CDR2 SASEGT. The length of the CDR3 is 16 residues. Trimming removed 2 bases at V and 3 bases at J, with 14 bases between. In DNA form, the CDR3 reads TGTGCCAGCAGTGAAAGAGTTGGGGAGTACAATCAGCCCCAGCATTTT. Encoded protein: CASSERVGEYNQPQHF.

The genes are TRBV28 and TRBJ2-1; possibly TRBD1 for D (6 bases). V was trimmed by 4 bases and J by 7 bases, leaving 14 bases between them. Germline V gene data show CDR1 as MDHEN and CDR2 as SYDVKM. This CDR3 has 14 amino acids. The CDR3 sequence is CASSSGARANEQFF. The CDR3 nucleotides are TGTGCCAGCAGTTCAGGGGCCCGGGCTAATGAGCAGTTCTTC.

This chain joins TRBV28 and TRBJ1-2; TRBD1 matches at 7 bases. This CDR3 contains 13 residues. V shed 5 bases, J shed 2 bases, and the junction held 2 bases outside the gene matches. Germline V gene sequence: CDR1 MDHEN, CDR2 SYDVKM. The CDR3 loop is CASSAGQNYGYTF. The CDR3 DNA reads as TGTGCCAGCAGTGCGGGACAGAACTATGGCTACACCTTC.